Shown below are 2 T cell receptor beta chains from a single sample sequenced in a study of sequential checkpoint blockade in melanoma (dated by TCRdb to about 2019). The library was produced with the immunoSEQ multiplex PCR assay. The table comes from immuneACCESS by way of TCRdb, which keeps in-frame sequences with V and J called. Part of the clones is missing from these tables; in studies checked, under half for an unresolved V gene and the rest for unknown reasons. The sample table shows 31,000 or so clones, and about 86% are seen once. The ten biggest clones cover around 23% of the sample. The sample's treatment or condition label, in plain terms: randomized to nivolumab then ipilimumab (arm A) or the reverse (arm B). Sequencing used CD8+ T cells sorted from blood (inferred from file names), obtained from a patient given nivolumab and ipilimumab in sequence. These receptors were obtained from a human donor with melanoma.

V gene TRBV5-6 combines with J gene TRBJ2-6, with D unclear. V dropped 2 bases and J dropped 3 bases, with 9 bases sitting between them. This CDR3 spans 15 amino acids. In germline, CDR1 is SGHDT, CDR2 YYEEEE. The CDR3 sequence is CASSFISGGANVLTF. DNA for the CDR3: TGTGCCAGCAGCTTCATTAGTGGTGGGGCCAACGTCCTGACTTTC.

By proportion, this clone is large (0.1 to 1%). The CDR3 sequence is CASSRQGFTEAFF. For the CDR3, the DNA is TGCGCCAGCAGCCGGCAGGGGTTCACTGAAGCTTTCTTT. The chain has TRBV4-3 and TRBJ1-1, with D possibly matching TRBD1 (6 bases). The CDR3 totals 13 residues. The V gene lost 4 bases and the J gene lost 4 bases, with 10 bases spanning the gap. CDR1 is LGHNA, CDR2 YSLEER, per germline.